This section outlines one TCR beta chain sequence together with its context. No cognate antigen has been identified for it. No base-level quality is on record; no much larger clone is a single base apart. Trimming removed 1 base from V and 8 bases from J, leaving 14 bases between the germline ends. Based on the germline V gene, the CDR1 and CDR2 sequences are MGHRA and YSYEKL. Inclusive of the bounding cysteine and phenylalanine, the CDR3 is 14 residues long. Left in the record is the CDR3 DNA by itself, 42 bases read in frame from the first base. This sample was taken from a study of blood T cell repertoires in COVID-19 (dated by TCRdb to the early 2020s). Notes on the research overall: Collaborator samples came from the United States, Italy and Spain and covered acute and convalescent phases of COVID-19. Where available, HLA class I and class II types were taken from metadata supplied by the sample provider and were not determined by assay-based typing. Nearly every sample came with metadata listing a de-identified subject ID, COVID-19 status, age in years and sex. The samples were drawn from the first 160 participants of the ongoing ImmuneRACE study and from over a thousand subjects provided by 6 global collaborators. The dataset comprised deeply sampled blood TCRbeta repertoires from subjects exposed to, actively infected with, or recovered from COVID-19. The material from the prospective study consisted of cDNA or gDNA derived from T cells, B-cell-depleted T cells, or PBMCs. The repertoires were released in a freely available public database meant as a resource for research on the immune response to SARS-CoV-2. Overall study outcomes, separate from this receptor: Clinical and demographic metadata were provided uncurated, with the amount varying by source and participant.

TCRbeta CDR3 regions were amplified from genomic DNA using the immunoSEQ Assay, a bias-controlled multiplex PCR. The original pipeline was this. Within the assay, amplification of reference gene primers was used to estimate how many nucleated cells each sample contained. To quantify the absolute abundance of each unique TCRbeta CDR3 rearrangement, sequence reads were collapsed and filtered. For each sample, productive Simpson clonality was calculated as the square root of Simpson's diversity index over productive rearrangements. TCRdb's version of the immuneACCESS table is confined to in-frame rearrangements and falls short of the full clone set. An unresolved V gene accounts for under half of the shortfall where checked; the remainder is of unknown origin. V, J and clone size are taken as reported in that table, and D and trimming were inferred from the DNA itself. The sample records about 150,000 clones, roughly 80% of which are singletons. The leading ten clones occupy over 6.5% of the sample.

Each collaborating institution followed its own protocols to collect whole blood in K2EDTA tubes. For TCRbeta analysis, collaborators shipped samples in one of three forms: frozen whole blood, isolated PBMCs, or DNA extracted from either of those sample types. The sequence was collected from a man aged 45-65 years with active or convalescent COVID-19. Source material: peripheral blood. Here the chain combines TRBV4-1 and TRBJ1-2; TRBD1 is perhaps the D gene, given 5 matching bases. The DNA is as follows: TGCGCCAGCAGCCAAGGCCCAGGGCTAGGGGGCTACACCTTC. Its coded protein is CASSQGPGLGGYTF.